This paragraph reports one TCR beta chain. Its antigen is still unknown. Germline loops: CDR1 SGHRS, CDR2 YFSETQ. The CDR3 has 15 residues. V lost 4 bases to trimming and J lost 7 bases, with 21 bases between them. This entry belongs to a study of tumor-infiltrating lymphocytes in localized non-small cell lung cancer. Turning to the study itself: The cohort mixed smokers and never-smokers, several histologies, and some post-neoadjuvant-chemotherapy samples. Resected tumor was paired with non-adjacent uninvolved lung from the same patient.

TCRdb's copy holds only in-frame clones and misses some; the assay was immunoSEQ multiplex PCR. The sample lists 12,000 or so clones, about nine tenths seen once, with roughly 9% in the top ten. Study-level points and caveats: Available tissue quantity limited TCR sequencing to a patient subset.

This clonotype was sampled from a human donor with non-small cell lung cancer. Sequencing was performed on lung tumor tissue. The chain has TRBV5-1 and TRBJ2-7; a weak D match, TRBD2 (5 bases). CDR3: CASSPGVHGVSEQYF. CDR3 sequence (DNA): TGCGCCAGCAGCCCCGGCGTCCACGGGGTGAGTGAGCAGTACTTC. Based on the CDR3 plus reference TRBV5-1 and TRBJ2-7, the full variable domain is KAGVTQTPRYLIKTRGQQVTLSCSPISGHRSVSWYQQTPGQGLQFLFEYFSETQRNKGNFPGRFSGRQFSNSRSEMNVSTLELGDSALYLCASSPGVHGVSEQYFGPGTRLTVT.